There are a few counts of the clone carrying this T cell receptor (beta chain). Its antigen is still unknown. This entry comes from a study of T cells after yellow fever vaccination. Trimming removed 8 bases from V and 3 bases from J, with 11 bases in between. CDR1 and CDR2 from the germline V gene are SGHTA and FQGNSA. The CDR3 spans 12 residues. A 5'RACE template-switching step, the method used to make TCR cDNA, added a universal primer site and UMIs. TCRdb used MiXCR to reprocess the 5' RACE reads, holding one entry per CDR3 protein. This sample yields 200,000 to 300,000 distinct CDR3 sequences, of which under 15% are seen a single time; roughly 0.5% belongs to the top ten. Study-level findings and limits: Though weaker, the secondary response peaked faster, on day 5 versus 15. Clonotypes appearing in both CD4 and CD8 compartments existed, and their share was small. Subsequent booster samples again held most clones from primary vaccination (96% CD4, roughly 88% CD8).

The chain uses TRBV7-2 and TRBJ2-7, with no clear D. Sequencing used CD4+ T cells sorted from PBMCs, obtained 45 days after the yellow fever booster vaccination. This TCR came from a man younger than 40 who received the YFV17D yellow fever vaccine. CDR3 in DNA: TGTGCCAGCGAAGGCTCATACTACGAGCAGTACTTC. Protein product: CASEGSYYEQYF.